The source of this T cell receptor beta chain is a study of vaccination and CD4 T cells after COVID-19. About the research overall: Comprising six males and four females, the convalescent participants counted two Hispanic individuals among them. Study-wide findings and caveats: Convalescent patients saw a median about 90% of their reactive clones show up only after vaccination.

Trimming pared 0 bases from V and 0 bases from J, leaving 3 bases between. The CDR3 has 15 amino acids. The germline V gene encodes CDR1 KGHSH and CDR2 LQKENI. The Oncomine TCR Beta short-read assay sequenced DNA from cultured CD4+ T cells. CD4+ T cells were cultured, and genomic DNA was extracted from them. TCRdb re-called the PCR reads through MiXCR, storing one row per CDR3 protein. This table holds about 15,000 distinct CDR3 sequences, around a fifth found once. Turning to this clonotype: Its antigen is currently unknown.

The treatment here: approximately 9-day PBMC culture with coronavirus spike peptide pools or control peptides (ViraFEST assay). V usage is TRBV18 and J usage is TRBJ2-6; D unresolved. Source: CD4+ T cells from blood, cultured in vitro, taken before SARS-CoV-2 vaccination. This sequence was found in a human donor who received a COVID-19 vaccine. CDR3 sequence: CASSPPGSGANVLTF. The CDR3 DNA reads as TGTGCCAGCTCACCACCAGGCTCTGGGGCCAACGTCCTGACTTTC.